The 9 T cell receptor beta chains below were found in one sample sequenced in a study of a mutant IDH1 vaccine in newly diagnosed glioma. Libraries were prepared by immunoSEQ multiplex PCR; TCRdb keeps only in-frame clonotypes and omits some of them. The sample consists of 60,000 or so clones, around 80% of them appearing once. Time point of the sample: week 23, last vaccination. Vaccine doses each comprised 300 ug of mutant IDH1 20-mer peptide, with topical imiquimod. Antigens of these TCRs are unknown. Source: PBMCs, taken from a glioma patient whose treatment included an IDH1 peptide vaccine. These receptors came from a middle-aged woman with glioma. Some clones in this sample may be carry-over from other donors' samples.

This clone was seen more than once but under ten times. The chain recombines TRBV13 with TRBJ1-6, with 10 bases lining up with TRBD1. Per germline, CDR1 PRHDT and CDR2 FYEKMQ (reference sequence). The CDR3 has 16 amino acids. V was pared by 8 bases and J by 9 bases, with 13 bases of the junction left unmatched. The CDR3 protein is CASRGTGDKRGSPLHF. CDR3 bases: TGTGCCAGCCGGGGGACAGGGGATAAGAGAGGTTCACCCCTCCACTTT.

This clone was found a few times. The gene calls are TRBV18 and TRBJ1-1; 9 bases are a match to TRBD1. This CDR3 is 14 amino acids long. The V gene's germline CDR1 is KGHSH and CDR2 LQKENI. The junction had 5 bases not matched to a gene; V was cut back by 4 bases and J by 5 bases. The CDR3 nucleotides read TGTGCCAGCTCACAACAGACAGGGGGGACTGAAGCTTTCTTT. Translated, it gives CASSQQTGGTEAFF.

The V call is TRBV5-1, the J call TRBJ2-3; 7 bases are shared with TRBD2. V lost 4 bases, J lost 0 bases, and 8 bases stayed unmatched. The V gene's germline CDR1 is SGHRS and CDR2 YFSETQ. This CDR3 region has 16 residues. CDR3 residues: CASSKEASGSTDTQYF. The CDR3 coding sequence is TGCGCCAGCAGCAAGGAGGCTAGCGGAAGCACAGATACGCAGTATTTT. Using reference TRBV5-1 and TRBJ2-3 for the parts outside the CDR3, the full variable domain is KAGVTQTPRYLIKTRGQQVTLSCSPISGHRSVSWYQQTPGQGLQFLFEYFSETQRNKGNFPGRFSGRQFSNSRSEMNVSTLELGDSALYLCASSKEASGSTDTQYFGPGTRLTVL.

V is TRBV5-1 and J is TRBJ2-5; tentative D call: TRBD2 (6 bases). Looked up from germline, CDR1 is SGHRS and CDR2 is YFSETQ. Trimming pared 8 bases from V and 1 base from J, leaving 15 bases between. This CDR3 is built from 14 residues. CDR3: CASTSAGLQETQYF. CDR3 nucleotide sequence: TGCGCCAGTACGTCGGCGGGGCTCCAAGAGACCCAGTACTTC. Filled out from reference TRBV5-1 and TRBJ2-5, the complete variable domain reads KAGVTQTPRYLIKTRGQQVTLSCSPISGHRSVSWYQQTPGQGLQFLFEYFSETQRNKGNFPGRFSGRQFSNSRSEMNVSTLELGDSALYLCASTSAGLQETQYFGPGTRLLVL.

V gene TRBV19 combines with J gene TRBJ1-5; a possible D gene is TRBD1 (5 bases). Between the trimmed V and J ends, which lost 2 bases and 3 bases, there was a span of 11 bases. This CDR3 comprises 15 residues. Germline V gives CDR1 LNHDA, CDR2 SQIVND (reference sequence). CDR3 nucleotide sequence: TGTGCCAGTAGTATAAACCCAGGGCCCAATCAGCCCCAGCATTTT. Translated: CASSINPGPNQPQHF.

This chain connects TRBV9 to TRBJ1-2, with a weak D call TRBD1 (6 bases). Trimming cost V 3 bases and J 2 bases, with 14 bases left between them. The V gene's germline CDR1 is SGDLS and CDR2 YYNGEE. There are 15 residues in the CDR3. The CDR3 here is CASSGWTANNYGYTF. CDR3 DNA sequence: TGTGCCAGCAGCGGTTGGACAGCTAACAACTATGGCTACACCTTC.

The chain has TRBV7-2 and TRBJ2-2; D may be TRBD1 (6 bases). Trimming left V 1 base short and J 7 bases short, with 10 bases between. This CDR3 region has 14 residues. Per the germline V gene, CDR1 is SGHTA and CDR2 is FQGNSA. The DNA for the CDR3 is TGTGCCAGCAGCTTAGTACAGGGCAGCGGGGAGCTGTTTTTT. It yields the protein CASSLVQGSGELFF.

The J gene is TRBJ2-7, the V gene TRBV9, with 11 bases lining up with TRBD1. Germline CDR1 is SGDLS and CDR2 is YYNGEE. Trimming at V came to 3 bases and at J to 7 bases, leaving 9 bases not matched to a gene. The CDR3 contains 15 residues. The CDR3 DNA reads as TGTGCCAGCAGCGGCGGGACAGGGGGTGTTCGGGAGCAGTACTTC. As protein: CASSGGTGGVREQYF.

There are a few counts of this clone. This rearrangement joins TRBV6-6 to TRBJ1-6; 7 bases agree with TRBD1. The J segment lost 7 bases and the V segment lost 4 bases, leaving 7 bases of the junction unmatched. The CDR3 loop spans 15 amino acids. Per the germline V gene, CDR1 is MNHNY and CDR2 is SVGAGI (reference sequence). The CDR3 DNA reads TGTGCCAGCAGTTTGACCGGGACAGCCAATTCACCCCTCCACTTT. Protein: CASSLTGTANSPLHF.